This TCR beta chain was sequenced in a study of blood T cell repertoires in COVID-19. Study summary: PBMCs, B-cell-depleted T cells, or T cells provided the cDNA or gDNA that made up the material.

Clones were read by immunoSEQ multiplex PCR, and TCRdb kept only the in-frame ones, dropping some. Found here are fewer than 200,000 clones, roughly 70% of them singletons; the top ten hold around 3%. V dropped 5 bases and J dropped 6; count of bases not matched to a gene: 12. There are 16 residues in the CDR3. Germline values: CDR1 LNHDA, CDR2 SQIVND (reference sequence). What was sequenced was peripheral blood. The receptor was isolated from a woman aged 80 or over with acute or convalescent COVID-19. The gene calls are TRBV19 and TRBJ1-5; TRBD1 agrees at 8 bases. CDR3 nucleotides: TGTGCCAGTAGTTCCGGGACAGGTCCATCCCGTCAGCCCCAGCATTTT. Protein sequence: CASSSGTGPSRQPQHF.